Described below is a single T cell receptor (beta chain) sequence and its context. What antigen it recognizes has not been identified. Base qualities are missing; no much larger clone stands one base away. For the CD8 naive samples, CD45RO-negative cells were positively selected for CCR7, yielding a CD45RA+CCR7+ population from which TemRA cells were excluded. The donors were healthy, HIV-negative adults who had no recently reported acute infections or vaccinations. Only Caucasian adults living in Nashville, Tennessee, USA were represented among the donors. Blood was collected by leukapheresis, and PBMCs were isolated by Ficoll-Histopaque density gradient centrifugation and then cryopreserved in liquid nitrogen vapor phase. Purity and quantity of every magnetically sorted T cell population were checked by analytical flow cytometry. Genomic DNA was isolated from each sorted fraction and quantified by UV absorbance on a Nanodrop 2000c.

The entry originates in a study of shared clonotypes between healthy human individuals (dated by TCRdb to 2018 to 2020). Describing the broader study: Three men and a couple of women, aged 18 to 49 years, made up the cohort. Per donor, three plates each were used for CD4 naive and CD4 memory, two for CD8 naive, and one for CD8 memory. Blood TCR repertoires of a handful of healthy adults were deeply sequenced to estimate repertoire size and the extent of clonotype sharing between individuals. Libraries were prepared and TCR repertoires were sequenced by different laboratories using diverse techniques, in order to increase sequencing depth and limit assay-specific biases. Leukapheresis yielded between about 0.9 and 9 billion PBMCs per donor.

Using the deep immunoSEQ assay, TCR CDR3 regions were amplified from genomic DNA by multiplex PCR. Extracted genomic DNA from each cell subset was spread evenly across all wells of several immunoSEQ 96-well plates, with each plate serving as a replicate. For sorted subsets, each replicate PCR was loaded with 200 to 250 ng genomic DNA, equivalent to 25,000 to 30,000 T cell genomes. Purified libraries were measured with a Qubit 3.0 fluorometer, size-checked on a Bioanalyzer 2100, and measured again with the KAPA Library Quantification kit. Every immunoSEQ 96-well plate was sequenced on a separate single-read 150-cycle Illumina NextSeq 550 flow cell. As for the authors' bioinformatics: The immunoSEQ output contained only junctional sequences without quality scores, so filtering could not match that applied to full-length reads. To assign V/J genes and CDR3, sequences were annotated using PyIR, a Python wrapper for IgBLAST v1.9, with IMGT germline references. Reads with weak V/J assignments (E-value above 1e-6), missing CDR3, stop codons, out-of-frame junctions, or ambiguous translated residues were removed. V3J clonotypes were defined as sequences sharing an identical inferred V gene, J gene, and CDR3 amino acid sequence. Percentage overlap between repertoires was calculated by dividing the number of shared unique clonotypes by the size of the smaller repertoire. Three approaches were used to assess repertoire richness: RTK rarefaction, the Chao1 estimator, and Recon v2.1 estimates of unobserved clonotypes. For all TCRbeta clonotypes obtained by the gDNA method from a few donors, generation probabilities were computed with OLGA. TCRdb took over this immuneACCESS table, retaining in-frame rearrangements with V and J assigned. Such tables are incomplete; in checked studies, under half of the missing clones stem from an unresolved V gene, and the remainder is unexplained. Clonal size and the V and J genes are those of that table, whereas D and trimming came from the DNA. A total of over 2,000,000 clones appear in this sample, just under 95% of them only once. The ten largest account for 1.5% to 2% of the sample.

General conclusions and limits of the study: Larger estimated clonotype richness was generally found for naive subsets than for memory subsets. Compared with non-shared clonotypes, clonotypes shared by all four sorted-subset donors had higher generation probabilities. Rarefaction of sorted-subset datasets indicated incomplete sequencing despite the large sequencing depth. About 5% of naive CD4, roughly 3.6% of naive CD8, roughly 2.4% of memory CD4, and roughly 0.4% of memory CD8 clonotypes were shared across a few donors. Only blood was sampled, and tissue TCR repertoires likely differ from those in blood. Pairwise subsampling led to the expectation that sequencing depth would affect the degree of clonotype sharing among donors. The small number of donors limited the genetic and exposure-history diversity represented.

The TCR sequence derives from a man aged 18 to 29 in good health. Some clones in this sample may be carry-over from other donors' samples. The material sequenced was naive CD8+ T cells from PBMCs. The sample's cell subset or site, from its label and the paper: CD45RA+CCR7+.

This receptor carries the CDR3 CASSAVRGSYNEQFF. The nucleotide sequence is given as TGTGCCAGCAGTGCTGTTAGAGGATCCTACAATGAGCAGTTCTTC. The chain links TRBV6-1 with TRBJ2-1; no D gene can be assigned with confidence. CDR1 is given as MNHNS and CDR2 as SASEGT, both from the germline V gene. Reading from cysteine to phenylalanine, the CDR3 counts 15 amino acids. CDR3 DNA is the only sequence kept; it has 45 bases, read in frame from the first base. V was cut back by 4 bases and J by 1 base, leaving a gap of 11 bases between them.